The 5 T cell receptor beta chains listed next were all sequenced from one sample in a study of OX40 agonist ivuxolimab in advanced cancers. Clones were sequenced by immunoSEQ multiplex PCR, and TCRdb holds only the in-frame ones, with some missing. Of more than 55,000 clones listed, 86% were seen once; the top ten hold roughly 4%. The material was CD4+ or CD8+ T cells sorted from blood, obtained in a trial of the OX40 agonist ivuxolimab. These receptors all stem from an adult with an advanced solid tumor such as melanoma, head and neck, liver or kidney cancer.

This sequence joins TRBV5-1 and TRBJ2-7; D ambiguous. Trimming cost V 4 bases and J 7 bases, with 12 bases left between them. The CDR3 is 12 amino acids. CDR1 is SGHRS and CDR2 is YFSETQ in the germline V gene. The CDR3 DNA sequence: TGCGCCAGCAGCCCCAATTTCTGGGAGCAGTACTTC. Amino acids: CASSPNFWEQYF.

The chain links TRBV2 to TRBJ2-7, with 8 bases identical to TRBD1. With 6 bases clipped from V and 0 bases from J, the junction kept 7 bases outside the gene matches. Looked up from germline, CDR1 is SNHLY and CDR2 is FYNNEI. This CDR3 comprises 15 residues. Here the CDR3 reads CASSPQGQASYEQYF. The CDR3 coding sequence is TGTGCCAGCAGCCCTCAGGGACAGGCCTCCTACGAGCAGTACTTC.

The chain is built from TRBV4-2 and TRBJ1-5; no reliable D call. CDR1 LGHNA and CDR2 YNFKEQ come from the germline V gene. Trimming pared 4 bases from V and 0 bases from J, leaving 13 bases between. The CDR3 has 16 residues. This CDR3 reads CASSRNRGYSNQPQHF. The DNA for the CDR3 is TGTGCCAGCAGCCGTAACCGCGGATATAGCAATCAGCCCCAGCATTTT.

CDR3 DNA sequence: TGTGCCAGCAGCTTGGGGGGTATGAACACTGAAGCTTTCTTT. Its translation is CASSLGGMNTEAFF. The chain uses TRBV7-3 and TRBJ1-1; weak D call: TRBD1 (5 bases). CDR1 is SGHTA and CDR2 is FQGTGA in the germline V gene. The CDR3 length is 14 residues. V lost 3 bases and J lost 0, with 8 bases in between. Supplemented by reference TRBV7-3 and TRBJ1-1, the full variable domain reads GAGVSQTPSNKVTEKGKYVELRCDPISGHTALYWYRQSLGQGPEFLIYFQGTGAADDSGLPNDRFFAVRPEGSVSTLKIQRTERGDSAVYLCASSLGGMNTEAFFGQGTRLTVV.

In its sample, this clone was seen a few times. CDR3 nucleotides: TGTGCCAGCAGCTACATTCGGGACCCAAACACTGAAGCTTTCTTT. Protein: CASSYIRDPNTEAFF. J is TRBJ1-1 and V is TRBV9; TRBD1 is a possible D gene (5 bases). The CDR3 is 15 amino acids. Germline loops: CDR1 SGDLS, CDR2 YYNGEE. V dropped 4 bases and J dropped 2 bases, with 15 bases sitting between them.